Below are 29 T cell receptor beta chains sequenced from a single sample in a study of T cells in Graves' hyperthyroidism and ophthalmopathy. Amplified TCR beta CDR3 regions came from RNA transcripts. A set of HTBI primers served as the primers for a first-round RT-PCR of the TCR CDR3. Each CDR3 protein is one row after TCRdb ran MiXCR on the multiplex PCR reads. Altogether approximately 690,000 distinct CDR3 sequences are present, roughly 14% being singletons, with the ten largest covering approximately 12%. The sequenced sample was blood. These receptors came from a woman aged 50 to 65 with Graves' ophthalmopathy.

The rearrangement uses TRBV5-1 and TRBJ1-1; 8 bases map to TRBD1. V shed 1 base, J shed 2 bases, and the junction held 4 bases outside the gene matches. This CDR3 is 15 amino acids long. In germline, CDR1 is SGHRS, CDR2 YFSETQ. The CDR3 is CASSLFQGANTEAFF. The CDR3 DNA is TGCGCCAGCAGCTTGTTTCAGGGGGCTAACACTGAAGCTTTCTTT.

The rearrangement uses TRBV7-9 and TRBJ1-2; possible D gene TRBD1, 5 bases. The CDR3 totals 15 residues. CDR1 is SEHNR, CDR2 FQNEAQ, per germline (reference sequence). Trimming left V 1 base short and J 8 bases short, with 17 bases between. CDR3: CASSLEGAGFFGYTF. CDR3 sequence (DNA): TGTGCCAGCAGCTTAGAAGGGGCCGGGTTTTTCGGCTACACCTTC.

Many counts were recorded for this clonotype. The chain combines TRBV18 with TRBJ2-7; 9 nucleotides match TRBD2. The CDR3 is made up of 16 amino acids. Germline V CDR1 and CDR2: KGHSH, LQKENI. Unmatched junction bases numbered 10, after V lost 3 bases and J lost 4 bases. The DNA for the CDR3 is TGTGCCAGCTCACCCCGACCGGGACTAGCCGGGTACGAGCAGTACTTC. It specifies CASSPRPGLAGYEQYF.

Many counts were recorded for this clonotype. The chain joins TRBV11-2 to TRBJ1-5; D gene uncertain. The CDR3 spans 14 residues. CDR1 SGHAT and CDR2 FQNNGV come from the germline V gene. V was shortened by 5 bases and J by 3 bases, with 11 bases between the two germline ends. For the CDR3, the DNA is TGTGCCAGCAGCCGCGGACGGATCAATCAGCCCCAGCATTTT. It translates to CASSRGRINQPQHF.

In regard to this clonotype: A much larger clone lies one base from this, so it may be a read error. J is TRBJ2-5 and V is TRBV6-2 or TRBV6-3, with D tentatively TRBD2 (5 bases). The V gene lost 6 bases and the J gene lost 5 bases, with 16 bases spanning the gap. The CDR3 totals 14 residues. Germline V gives CDR1 MNHEY, CDR2 SVGEGT. CDR3 region: CASRPPYRGETQYF. DNA for the CDR3: TGTGCCAGCAGGCCACCTTATCGCGGGGAGACCCAGTACTTC.

The chain employs TRBV5-5 and TRBJ1-5, with D tentatively TRBD1 (6 bases). The CDR3 sequence is 17 residues long. V was clipped by 1 base and J by 1 base, with 15 bases between them. The V gene's germline CDR1 is SGHKS and CDR2 YYEKEE (reference sequence). DNA of the CDR3: TGTGCCAGCAGCTTGCGCCCGGGGGGGCTGAGCAATCAGCCCCAGCATTTT. The encoded protein is CASSLRPGGLSNQPQHF.

This clonotype has more than one count but fewer than ten. The chain combines TRBV7-8 with TRBJ2-7; D unclear. Per the germline V gene, CDR1 is SGHVS and CDR2 is FQNEAQ. Trimming cost V 0 bases and J 0 bases, with 9 bases left between them. The CDR3 has 15 amino acids. This CDR3 is CASSLAGSNSYEQYF. The DNA of the CDR3 is TGTGCCAGCAGCTTAGCGGGAAGTAACTCCTACGAGCAGTACTTC.

This clonotype was observed at least ten times. The rearrangement links TRBV12-5 to TRBJ2-1, with 8 nucleotides matching TRBD2. The CDR3 is 16 amino acids. Germline CDR1 LGHNT, CDR2 FRNRAP. With 6 bases clipped from V and 6 bases from J, the junction kept 13 bases outside the gene matches. The CDR3 loop reads CASGPSGAGAINEQFF. The CDR3 DNA is TGTGCTAGTGGCCCCTCTGGAGCGGGGGCTATCAATGAGCAGTTCTTC.

This clonotype appeared a few times. The J gene is TRBJ2-1, the V gene TRBV7-3; D may be TRBD1 (5 bases). The CDR3 is 16 residues long. Trimming took 2 bases from V and 0 from J, leaving 11 bases between them. The germline V gene encodes CDR1 SGHTA and CDR2 FQGTGA. The CDR3, as DNA: TGTGCCAGCAGCTTACAGGGCGGAAGCTCCTACAATGAGCAGTTCTTC. It yields the protein CASSLQGGSSYNEQFF.

This clonotype was found many times. J is TRBJ2-1 and V is TRBV20-1; TRBD2 agrees at 9 bases. Germline V gene data show CDR1 as DFQATT and CDR2 as SNEGSKA (reference sequence). Unmatched junction bases numbered 4, after V lost 6 bases and J lost 4 bases. The CDR3 runs to 13 residues. The CDR3 DNA sequence: TGCAGTGCAAGCACTAGCGGGTACAATGAGCAGTTCTTC. Its translation: CSASTSGYNEQFF.

This clonotype occurred many times. The CDR3 DNA is TGTGCCAGCTCACCCGGTTCGAACACTGAAGCTTTCTTT. Translating it yields CASSPGSNTEAFF. The chain employs TRBV18 and TRBJ1-1; no clear D. CDR3 length equals 13 residues. The V and J ends lost 3 bases and 1 base respectively, with 6 bases between them. CDR1 KGHSH and CDR2 LQKENI come from the germline V gene.

This clonotype was counted many times. V usage is TRBV5-1 and J usage is TRBJ2-1, with a weak D call TRBD2 (7 bases). The CDR3 sequence is 17 residues long. Germline V lookup: CDR1 SGHRS, CDR2 YFSETQ. Trimming shortened V by 0 bases and J by 5 bases, and 18 bases separated the two germline ends. The CDR3 nucleotides are TGCGCCAGCAGCTTGGGGGTTAGGTGGGAGGGGGACAATGAGCAGTTCTTC. Amino acid sequence: CASSLGVRWEGDNEQFF.

This clonotype was seen at least ten times. The chain recombines TRBV28 with TRBJ2-1; 13 bases agree with TRBD2. The V segment lost 3 bases and the J segment 12 bases; nucleotides outside the gene matches: 11. Germline V CDR1 and CDR2: MDHEN, SYDVKM. This CDR3 contains 16 residues. The CDR3 here is CASSFQLAGGPGPQFF. CDR3 coding DNA: TGTGCCAGCAGTTTTCAACTAGCGGGAGGGCCGGGGCCGCAGTTCTTC.

With respect to this clonotype: This may be a read error: a much more frequent sequence differs by one nucleotide. The chain uses TRBV7-8 and TRBJ2-5, with unresolved D. V was shortened by 1 base and J by 5 bases, with 14 bases between the two germline ends. Germline CDR1 and CDR2: SGHVS and FQNEAQ. The CDR3 consists of 15 residues. The CDR3 loop is CASSLVIGVWETQYF. CDR3 DNA sequence: TGTGCCAGCAGCTTAGTAATTGGGGTCTGGGAGACCCAGTACTTC.

The sample holds many counts of this clonotype. The chain joins TRBV2 to TRBJ2-2; 7 bases align to TRBD2. Germline-derived CDR1 and CDR2 are SNHLY and FYNNEI. The J segment lost 1 base and the V segment lost 2 bases, leaving 1 base of the junction unmatched. This CDR3 is 15 amino acids long. This CDR3 reads CASSESSGNTGELFF. DNA for the CDR3: TGTGCCAGCAGTGAATCTAGCGGGAACACCGGGGAGCTGTTTTTT.

This clonotype was detected only a few times. The rearrangement links TRBV27 to TRBJ2-1, with 8 bases matching TRBD2. Trimming took 8 bases from V and 11 from J; bases not matched to a gene: 20. Germline loops: CDR1 MNHEY, CDR2 SMNVEV (reference sequence). CDR3 length equals 16 residues. This CDR3 reads CASLLEGAGALSKQFF. In DNA, the CDR3 is TGTGCCAGCCTCCTAGAGGGAGCGGGAGCCCTTAGTAAGCAGTTCTTC.

This clonotype was counted at least ten times. V and J are TRBV3-1 and TRBJ2-1; TRBD1 or TRBD2 may be the D gene (5 bases each). The CDR3 contains 18 residues. V dropped 1 base and J dropped 2 bases, with 18 bases sitting between them. CDR1 is LGHDT and CDR2 is YNNKEL in the germline V gene (reference sequence). The CDR3 here is CASSQVLSGDDPYNEQFF. DNA of the CDR3: TGTGCCAGCAGCCAAGTTCTATCCGGGGACGACCCCTACAATGAGCAGTTCTTC.

This clonotype was seen a few times. The CDR3 bases are TGTGCCAGTAGTATATTGTTCGGACAGCTTAATCAGCCCCAGCATTTT. Protein product: CASSILFGQLNQPQHF. The V gene is TRBV19, the J gene TRBJ1-5, with D tentatively TRBD1 (6 bases). CDR3 length: 16 amino acids. The V and J ends lost 2 bases and 4 bases respectively, with 15 bases between them. The germline V gene has CDR1 LNHDA and CDR2 SQIVND (reference sequence).

Points on this clonotype: Being one base from a much bigger clone, this may be a read error. V usage is TRBV7-9 and J usage is TRBJ1-2; no firm D call. Germline V gene sequence: CDR1 SEHNR, CDR2 FQNEAQ (reference sequence). The CDR3 is 14 amino acids. V lost 2 bases and J lost 3, with 10 bases in between. The CDR3 reads CASSLTDLDYGYTF. The CDR3 coding sequence is TGTGCCAGCAGCTTAACTGACCTTGACTATGGCTACACCTTC.

The sample holds many counts of this clonotype. J is TRBJ2-7 and V is TRBV7-9, with TRBD2 matching 8 bases. The CDR3 runs 14 residues. The J segment lost 2 bases and the V segment lost 5 bases, leaving 5 bases of the junction unmatched. Germline assignment: CDR1 SEHNR and CDR2 FQNEAQ (reference sequence). CDR3 sequence: CASSPAGDPYEQYF. CDR3 in DNA: TGTGCCAGCAGCCCAGCGGGAGACCCCTACGAGCAGTACTTC.

As DNA, the CDR3 is TGTGCCAGCAAGTCCCGAGCGGGAGGTATCTACGAGCAGTACTTC. Translating it yields CASKSRAGGIYEQYF. V usage is TRBV2 and J usage is TRBJ2-7, with 9 bases matching TRBD2. The CDR3 sequence is 15 residues long. The V segment lost 7 bases and the J segment 3 bases; nucleotides outside the gene matches: 10. From germline, CDR1 is SNHLY and CDR2 FYNNEI.

There are many counts of this clonotype. V gene TRBV20-1 combines with J gene TRBJ2-3; 7 bases are shared with TRBD1. The J segment lost 4 bases and the V segment lost 0 bases, leaving 7 bases of the junction unmatched. This CDR3 is built from 15 residues. CDR1 is DFQATT, CDR2 SNEGSKA, per germline (reference sequence). The CDR3 bases are TGCAGTGCTAGAGAAAGCAGGGGGTTCCCAGATACGCAGTATTTT. Its protein is CSARESRGFPDTQYF.

This clonotype was seen only a few times. The rearrangement links TRBV19 to TRBJ1-1; TRBD1 matches 8 bases. From germline, CDR1 is LNHDA and CDR2 SQIVND (reference sequence). The V gene end was trimmed by 5 bases and the J gene end by 6 bases; junction bases not matched to a gene: 14. The CDR3 sequence is 16 residues long. The CDR3 region has the DNA TGTGCCAGTAGTTATAACCAGGGACAGGAAACCTCTGAAGCTTTCTTT. This gives the protein CASSYNQGQETSEAFF.

The table lists this clonotype with many counts. The chain joins TRBV20-1 to TRBJ2-1; a possible D gene is TRBD2 (6 bases). CDR1 and CDR2 (germline): DFQATT, SNEGSKA (reference sequence). The CDR3 covers 17 residues. Trimming removed 3 bases from V and 1 base from J, with 19 bases in between. CDR3 DNA sequence: TGCAGTGCTAGCTCCCTTCTGGACGGGAGTTCCTACAATGAGCAGTTCTTC. This encodes CSASSLLDGSSYNEQFF.

This clonotype was observed many times. The genes are TRBV29-1 and TRBJ2-5; possible D gene TRBD2, 5 bases. Trimming left V 3 bases short and J 9 bases short, with 8 bases between. CDR1 SQVTM and CDR2 ANQGSEA come from the germline V gene. This CDR3 region has 10 residues. CDR3 region: CSVDEGPQYF. In nucleotides, the CDR3 is TGCAGCGTTGACGAGGGCCCCCAGTACTTC.

Here the CDR3 DNA reads TGTGCCAGCAGCAGACAACTGGAAGGAAACACCATATATTTT. Amino acid sequence: CASSRQLEGNTIYF. The chain has TRBV6-1 and TRBJ1-3; D call uncertain. Germline V gives CDR1 MNHNS, CDR2 SASEGT. CDR3 size: 14 residues. V lost 6 bases and J 4 bases, leaving 13 bases between the germline ends.

This clonotype was observed a few times. This rearrangement joins TRBV20-1 to TRBJ2-4; D gene ambiguous. Trimming stripped 2 bases from V and 0 bases from J, with 14 bases between. Germline CDR1 DFQATT, CDR2 SNEGSKA (reference sequence). The CDR3 sequence is 16 residues long. In nucleotides, the CDR3 is TGCAGTGCTAGACCCCGTTTTGATCTAGCCAAAAACATTCAGTACTTC. The encoded protein is CSARPRFDLAKNIQYF.

This clonotype showed up many times. The chain carries TRBV27 and TRBJ2-3; the match to TRBD2 covers 9 bases. CDR3 length equals 15 residues. The germline V gene has CDR1 MNHEY and CDR2 SMNVEV (reference sequence). Unmatched junction bases numbered 5, after V lost 5 bases and J lost 2 bases. The CDR3 loop is CASSRLAVNTDTQYF. DNA of the CDR3: TGTGCCAGCAGTCGACTAGCGGTCAACACAGATACGCAGTATTTT.

This clonotype was seen repeatedly, ten times or more. The V call is TRBV7-8, the J call TRBJ2-7; D is possibly TRBD2 (6 bases). From germline, CDR1 is SGHVS and CDR2 FQNEAQ. The CDR3 is 17 amino acids. With 1 base removed from V and 7 bases from J, the gap between germline ends came to 23 bases. The CDR3 DNA reads as TGTGCCAGCAGCTTAGAGTTTGGGACGACTAGATCTATAGAGCAGTACTTC. This translates into CASSLEFGTTRSIEQYF.